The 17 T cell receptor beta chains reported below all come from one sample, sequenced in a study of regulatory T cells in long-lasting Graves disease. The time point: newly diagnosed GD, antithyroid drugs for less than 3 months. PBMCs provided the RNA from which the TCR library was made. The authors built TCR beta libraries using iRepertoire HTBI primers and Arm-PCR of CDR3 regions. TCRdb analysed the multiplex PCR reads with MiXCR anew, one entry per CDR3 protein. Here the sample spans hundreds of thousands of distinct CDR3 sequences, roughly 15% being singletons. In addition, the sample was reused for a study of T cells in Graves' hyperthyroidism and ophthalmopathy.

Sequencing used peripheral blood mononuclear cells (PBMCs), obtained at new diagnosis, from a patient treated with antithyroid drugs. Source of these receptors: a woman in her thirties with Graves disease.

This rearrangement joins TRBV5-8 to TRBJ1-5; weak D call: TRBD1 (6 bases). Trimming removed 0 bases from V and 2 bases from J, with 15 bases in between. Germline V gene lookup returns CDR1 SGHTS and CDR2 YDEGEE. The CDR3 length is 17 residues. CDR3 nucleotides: TGTGCCAGCAGCTTGGCCATGGGGGCTGGGGGCAATCAGCCCCAGCATTTT. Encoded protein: CASSLAMGAGGNQPQHF. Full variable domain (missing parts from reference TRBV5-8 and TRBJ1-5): EAGVTQSPTHLIKTRGQQATLRCSPISGHTSVYWYQQALGLGLQFLLWYDEGEERNRGNFPPRFSGRQFPNYSSELNVNALELEDSALYLCASSLAMGAGGNQPQHFGDGTRLSIL.

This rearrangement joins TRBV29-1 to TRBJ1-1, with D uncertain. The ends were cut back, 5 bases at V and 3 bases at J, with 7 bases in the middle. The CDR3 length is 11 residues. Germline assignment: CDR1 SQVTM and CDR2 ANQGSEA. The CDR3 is CSVQADTEAFF. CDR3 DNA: TGCAGCGTTCAAGCGGACACTGAAGCTTTCTTT.

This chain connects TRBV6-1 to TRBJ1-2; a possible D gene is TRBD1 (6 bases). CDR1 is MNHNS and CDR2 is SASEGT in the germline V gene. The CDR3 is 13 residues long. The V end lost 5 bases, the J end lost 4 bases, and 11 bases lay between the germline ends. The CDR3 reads CASSHNRAYGYTF. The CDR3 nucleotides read TGTGCCAGCAGTCACAACAGGGCCTATGGCTACACCTTC.

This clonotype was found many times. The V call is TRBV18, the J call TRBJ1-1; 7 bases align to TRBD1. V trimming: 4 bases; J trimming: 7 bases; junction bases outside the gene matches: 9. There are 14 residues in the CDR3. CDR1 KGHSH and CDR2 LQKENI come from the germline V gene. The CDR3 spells CASSHDRARSEAFF. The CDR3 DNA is TGTGCCAGCTCACACGACAGGGCCCGTAGTGAAGCTTTCTTT.

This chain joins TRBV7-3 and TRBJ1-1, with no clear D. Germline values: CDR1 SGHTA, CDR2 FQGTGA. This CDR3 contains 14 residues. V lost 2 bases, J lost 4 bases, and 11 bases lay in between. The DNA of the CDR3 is TGTGCCAGCAGCTTATACGAAAAAGGCACTGAAGCTTTCTTT. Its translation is CASSLYEKGTEAFF.

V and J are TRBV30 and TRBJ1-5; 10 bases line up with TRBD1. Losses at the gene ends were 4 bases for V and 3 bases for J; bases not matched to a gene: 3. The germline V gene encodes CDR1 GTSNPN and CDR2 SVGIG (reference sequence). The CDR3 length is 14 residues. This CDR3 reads CAWTDRGVNQPQHF. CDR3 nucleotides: TGTGCCTGGACGGACAGGGGGGTCAATCAGCCCCAGCATTTT. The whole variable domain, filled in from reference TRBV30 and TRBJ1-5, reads SQTIHQWPATLVQPVGSPLSLECTVEGTSNPNLYWYRQAAGRGLQLLFYSVGIGQISSEVPQNLSASRPQDRQFILSSKKLLLSDSGFYLCAWTDRGVNQPQHFGDGTRLSIL.

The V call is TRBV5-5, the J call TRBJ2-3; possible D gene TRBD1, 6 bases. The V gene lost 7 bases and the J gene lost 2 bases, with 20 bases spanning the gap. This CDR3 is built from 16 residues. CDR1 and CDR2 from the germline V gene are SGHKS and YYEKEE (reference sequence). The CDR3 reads CASRHRRDIATDTQYF. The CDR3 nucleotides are TGTGCCAGCCGCCATCGCCGGGACATTGCCACAGATACGCAGTATTTT.

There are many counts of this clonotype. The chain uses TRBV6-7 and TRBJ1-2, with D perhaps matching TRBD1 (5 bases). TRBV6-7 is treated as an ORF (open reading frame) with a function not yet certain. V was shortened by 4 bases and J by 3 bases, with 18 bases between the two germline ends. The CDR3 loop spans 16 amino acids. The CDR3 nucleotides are TGTGCCAGCAGTTCCCCTCACACGGGGGGAGACTATGGCTACACCTTC. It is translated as CASSSPHTGGDYGYTF.

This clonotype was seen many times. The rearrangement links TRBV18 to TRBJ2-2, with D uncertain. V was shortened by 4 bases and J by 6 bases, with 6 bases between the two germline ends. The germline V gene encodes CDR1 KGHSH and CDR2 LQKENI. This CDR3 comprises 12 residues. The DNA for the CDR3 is TGTGCCAGCTCACGTGACTCCGGGGAGCTGTTTTTT. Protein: CASSRDSGELFF. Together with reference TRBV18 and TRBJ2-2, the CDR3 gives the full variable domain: NAGVMQNPRHLVRRRGQEARLRCSPMKGHSHVYWYRQLPEEGLKFMVYLQKENIIDESGMPKERFSAEFPKEGPSILRIQQVVRGDSAAYFCASSRDSGELFFGEGSRLTVL.

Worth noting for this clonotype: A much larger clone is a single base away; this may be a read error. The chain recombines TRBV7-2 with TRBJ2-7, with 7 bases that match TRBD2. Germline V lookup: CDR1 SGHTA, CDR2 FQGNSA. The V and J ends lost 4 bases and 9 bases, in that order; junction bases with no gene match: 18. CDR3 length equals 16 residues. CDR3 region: CASSYLPRGVEDGQYF. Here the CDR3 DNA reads TGTGCCAGCAGCTACCTACCCCGGGGGGTTGAGGACGGGCAGTACTTC.

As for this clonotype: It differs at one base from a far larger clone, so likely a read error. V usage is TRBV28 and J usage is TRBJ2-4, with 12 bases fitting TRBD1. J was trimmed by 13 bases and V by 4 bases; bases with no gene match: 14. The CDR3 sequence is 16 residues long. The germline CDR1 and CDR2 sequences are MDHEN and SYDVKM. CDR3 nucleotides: TGTGCCAGCAGTTCTGGCGGGACAGGGGGCTACAATGAGCAGTACTTC. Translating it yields CASSSGGTGGYNEQYF.

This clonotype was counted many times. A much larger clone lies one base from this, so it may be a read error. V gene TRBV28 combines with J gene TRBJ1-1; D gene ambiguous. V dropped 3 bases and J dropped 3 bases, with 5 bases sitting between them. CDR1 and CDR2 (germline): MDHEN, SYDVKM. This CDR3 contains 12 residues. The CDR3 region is CASSFMDTEAFF. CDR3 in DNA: TGTGCCAGCAGTTTTATGGACACTGAAGCTTTCTTT. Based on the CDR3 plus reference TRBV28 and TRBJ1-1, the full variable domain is DVKVTQSSRYLVKRTGEKVFLECVQDMDHENMFWYRQDPGLGLRLIYFSYDVKMKEKGDIPEGYSVSREKKERFSLILESASTNQTSMYLCASSFMDTEAFFGQGTRLTVV.

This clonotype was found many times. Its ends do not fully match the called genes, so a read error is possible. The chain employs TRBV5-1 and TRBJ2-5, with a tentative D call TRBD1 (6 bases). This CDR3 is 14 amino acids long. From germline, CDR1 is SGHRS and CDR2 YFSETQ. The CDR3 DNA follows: TGTGCCAGCAGCTTGGGACAACTCCAAGAGACCCAGTACTTC. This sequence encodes CASSLGQLQETQYF.

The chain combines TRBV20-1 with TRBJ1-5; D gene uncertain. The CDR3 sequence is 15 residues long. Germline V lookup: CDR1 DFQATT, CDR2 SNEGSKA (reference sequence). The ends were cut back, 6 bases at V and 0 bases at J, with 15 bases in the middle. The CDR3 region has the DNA TGCAGTGCCAAGGTCGGAGGGAGTAGCAATCAGCCCCAGCATTTT. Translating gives CSAKVGGSSNQPQHF.

The CDR3 region has the DNA TGTGCCAGCAGCCCTTCCGACAGACGCTCCTACAATGAGCAGTTCTTC. Amino acid sequence: CASSPSDRRSYNEQFF. The J gene is TRBJ2-1, the V gene TRBV7-3; a weak D match, TRBD1 (5 bases). V lost 5 bases and J 0 bases, leaving 14 bases between the germline ends. The CDR3 runs to 16 residues. In germline, CDR1 is SGHTA, CDR2 FQGTGA. Full variable domain (outside the CDR3, taken from reference TRBV7-3 and TRBJ2-1): GAGVSQTPSNKVTEKGKYVELRCDPISGHTALYWYRQSLGQGPEFLIYFQGTGAADDSGLPNDRFFAVRPEGSVSTLKIQRTERGDSAVYLCASSPSDRRSYNEQFFGPGTRLTVL.

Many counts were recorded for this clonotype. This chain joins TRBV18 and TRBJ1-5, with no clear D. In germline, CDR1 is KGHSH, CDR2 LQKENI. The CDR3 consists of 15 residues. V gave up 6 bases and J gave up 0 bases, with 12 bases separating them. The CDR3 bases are TGTGCCAGCTCGCCCACCCTCAGTAGCAATCAGCCCCAGCATTTT. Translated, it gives CASSPTLSSNQPQHF.

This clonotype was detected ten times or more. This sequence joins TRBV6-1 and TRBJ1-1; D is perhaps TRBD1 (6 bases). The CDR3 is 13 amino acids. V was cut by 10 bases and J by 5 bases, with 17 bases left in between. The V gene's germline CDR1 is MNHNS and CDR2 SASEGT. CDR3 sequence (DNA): TGTGCCACAATCGACAGGAGTGGGACTGAAGCTTTCTTT. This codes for CATIDRSGTEAFF.